This T cell receptor (beta chain) was found in a study of metastatic and nonmetastatic thyroid tumors. Study context: It was across blood and tumor or nodule tissue from malignant and benign thyroid patients that repertoires were compared.

The table lists this clone with a few counts. Germline is not matched at one junction end, which may reflect a read error. TCRdb redid the clone calls on the PCR reads using MiXCR. Here the sample spans fewer than 25,000 clones, more than 20% being singletons. None of the patients had undergone any treatment ahead of thyroid surgery. The TCR originated in a male donor with papillary thyroid cancer or a benign thyroid nodule (not recorded which). Some clones in this sample may be carry-over from other donors' samples. Sequenced sample: blood.

CDR3 in amino acids: CASNPTGDYEQCF. In DNA, the CDR3 is TGTGCCAGCAACCCGACAGGGGACTACGAGCAGTGCTTC. This sequence joins TRBV28 and TRBJ2-7, with D tentatively TRBD1 (8 bases). Germline V gives CDR1 MDHEN, CDR2 SYDVKM. The CDR3 has 13 amino acids. Filled out from reference TRBV28 and TRBJ2-7, the complete variable domain reads DVKVTQSSRYLVKRTGEKVFLECVQDMDHENMFWYRQDPGLGLRLIYFSYDVKMKEKGDIPEGYSVSREKKERFSLILESASTNQTSMYLCASNPTGDYEQCFGPGTRLTVT.